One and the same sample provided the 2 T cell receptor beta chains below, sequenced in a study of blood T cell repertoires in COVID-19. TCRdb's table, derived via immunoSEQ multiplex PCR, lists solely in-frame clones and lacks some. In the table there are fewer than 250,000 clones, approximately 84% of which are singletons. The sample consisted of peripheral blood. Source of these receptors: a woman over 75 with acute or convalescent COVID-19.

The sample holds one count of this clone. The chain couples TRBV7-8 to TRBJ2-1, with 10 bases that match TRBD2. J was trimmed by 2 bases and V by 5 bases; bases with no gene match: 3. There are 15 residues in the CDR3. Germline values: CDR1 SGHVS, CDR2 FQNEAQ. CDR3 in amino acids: CASSPGTSAYNEQFF. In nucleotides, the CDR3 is TGTGCCAGCAGCCCCGGGACTAGCGCCTACAATGAGCAGTTCTTC.

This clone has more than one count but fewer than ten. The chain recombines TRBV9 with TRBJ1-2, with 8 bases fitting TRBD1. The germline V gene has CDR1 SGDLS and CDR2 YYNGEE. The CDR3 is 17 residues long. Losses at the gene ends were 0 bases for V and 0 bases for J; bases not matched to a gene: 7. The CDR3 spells CASSVGETTGANYGYTF. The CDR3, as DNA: TGTGCCAGCAGCGTAGGTGAGACGACAGGGGCTAACTATGGCTACACCTTC. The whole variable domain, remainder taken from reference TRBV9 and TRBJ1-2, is DSGVTQTPKHLITATGQRVTLRCSPRSGDLSVYWYQQSLDQGLQFLIQYYNGEERAKGNILERFSAQQFPDLHSELNLSSLELGDSALYFCASSVGETTGANYGYTFGSGTRLTVV.